This T cell receptor (beta chain) was documented in a study of cytomegalovirus exposure and HLA in healthy donors. Study background: A previous analysis identified 100 million or so unique TCR beta sequences derived from roughly 180 million T cells. Study results and caveats: In a later analysis, productive TCRs from donors in an Asian-associated ancestry cluster reportedly carried fewer N-insertions than the cohort mean.

The PCR used 60 Vbeta and 13 Jbeta primers. TCRdb keeps only in-frame clones here, not all; method: immunoSEQ multiplex PCR. The data contain approximately 220,000 clones, approximately 80% of them seen just once; the ten biggest clones take up approximately 2.8%. The CDR3 has 13 residues. CDR1 is SEHNR and CDR2 is FQNEAQ in the germline V gene (reference sequence). V was cut by 4 bases and J by 3 bases, with 10 bases left in between. Only one count was recorded for this clone. Its antigen is undetermined. The sample taken for sequencing was PBMCs. The sequence was collected from a man aged 30-40 years in good health and CMV-seronegative. The V and J genes are TRBV7-9 and TRBJ2-7; D is undetermined. In DNA, the CDR3 is TGTGCCAGCAGCTCCCCTTTTTTCTACGAGCAGTACTTC. Translation: CASSSPFFYEQYF.